A selection of T cell receptor beta chains follows, all from one sample in a study of cytomegalovirus exposure and HLA in healthy donors. The protocol was immunoSEQ multiplex PCR, while the TCRdb copy is restricted to in-frame clones and leaves out a portion. The table lists under 150,000 clones, around three quarters of them singletons. Sequenced: PBMCs. The receptors were sampled from a middle-aged man in good health and CMV-seropositive. Each CDR3 is given with its conserved first and last residue. A D gene is named only where the DNA matches it firmly. Size tells how often a clone was seen (once, few, many) or the class of an expanded clone, and some rows leave it out.

V gene,J gene,CDR3 length,clone size,D gene,CDR3 protein,CDR3 DNA
TRBV30,TRBJ1-5,13,NA,TRBD1,CAWSILDRGPQHF,TGTGCCTGGAGTATTCTCGACAGGGGGCCCCAGCATTTT
TRBV7-2,TRBJ2-7,14,once,TRBD2,CASSPGLAVYEQYF,TGTGCCAGCAGCCCGGGACTAGCGGTTTACGAGCAGTACTTC
TRBV10-3,TRBJ1-1,12,NA,NA,CAISDGRTEAFF,TGTGCCATCAGTGACGGGAGGACTGAAGCTTTCTTT
TRBV9,TRBJ1-2,13,NA,TRBD1,CASSQQGDYGYTF,TGTGCCAGCAGCCAACAGGGGGACTATGGCTACACCTTC
TRBV10-1,TRBJ1-1,17,few,TRBD1,CASSDSRLGTANTEAFF,TGCGCCAGCAGTGACAGTAGGTTAGGGACAGCAAACACTGAAGCTTTCTTT
TRBV30,TRBJ2-1,15,NA,TRBD2,CAWTLLAGAPNEQFF,TGTGCCTGGACCCTACTAGCGGGAGCCCCCAATGAGCAGTTCTTC
TRBV5-1,TRBJ2-3,13,NA,NA,CASSLRGGDTQYF,TGCGCCAGCAGCTTGCGGGGAGGAGATACGCAGTATTTT
TRBV18,TRBJ1-1,16,NA,NA,CASSPSDSHLNTEAFF,TGTGCCAGCTCACCCTCCGACAGTCATCTAAACACTGAAGCTTTCTTT
TRBV19,TRBJ2-7,14,NA,TRBD1,CASSRTGRSYEQYF,TGTGCCAGTAGTCGGACAGGGAGGTCCTACGAGCAGTACTTC
TRBV18,TRBJ2-7,15,NA,NA,CASSEGQSFAYEQYF,TGTGCCAGCTCGGAAGGACAGTCTTTCGCCTACGAGCAGTACTTC
TRBV27,TRBJ2-4,16,NA,NA,CASSLSGAGAKNIQYF,TGTGCCAGCAGTTTGTCTGGTGCGGGAGCCAAAAACATTCAGTACTTC
TRBV6-6,TRBJ1-1,12,NA,NA,CASSYIEGPGSF,TGTGCCAGCAGTTACATAGAGGGTCCAGGATCATTT